This T cell receptor beta chain was identified during a study of CD8+ T cells in alopecia areata (dated by TCRdb to the late 2010s). Regarding the research as a whole: To study T cell clonal expansion in alopecia areata, the researchers applied high-throughput TCRbeta sequencing to both the C3H/HeJ mouse model and human patients. Scalp tissue and sorted CD4+ and CD8+ peripheral blood T cells from patchy and totalis/universalis alopecia areata patients and from healthy controls were covered by human TCRbeta sequencing. Scalp clonality was compared among normal scalp (n=4), patchy alopecia areata scalp (n=8), and alopecia totalis/universalis scalp (n=8). The RNA source kit depended on sample type: the PAXgene miRNA kit for fixed scalp, the miRNeasy kit for PBMCs, and the RNeasy kit for mouse skin. TCRbeta CDR3 regions were amplified by immunoSEQ multiplex PCR using 35 Vbeta forward and 13 Jbeta reverse primers.

The library was made by the immunoSEQ multiplex PCR assay. RNA was extracted from all samples and reverse transcribed into cDNA, which served as template for TCR sequencing. First-strand cDNA was synthesized using SuperScript III with a 2:1 mix of oligo-dT and random hexamers. A synthetic immune receptor repertoire was used to gauge amplification bias, and whatever bias remained was removed computationally. From the authors' description of their analysis: Raw reads were preprocessed to remove errors, and CDR3 was defined according to IMGT conventions as the region from the conserved cysteine to phenylalanine. Clonality was computed by normalizing Shannon entropy by log2 of the number of productive unique TCRs and subtracting the result from 1. Whether scalp clones were CD4 or CD8 was inferred by matching scalp TCRbeta sequences against CD4 and CD8 repertoires sorted from blood. The table comes from immuneACCESS by way of TCRdb, which keeps in-frame sequences with V and J called. Part of the clones is missing from these tables; in studies checked, under half for an unresolved V gene and the rest for unknown reasons. V and J calls and clone size are as listed in that table; D and trimming were resolved from the DNA. Here the sample has roughly 150,000 clones; around 55% occur a single time. Approximately 4.8% of the sample goes to the ten largest clones.

In regard to this clone: Which antigen it targets is not known. Within one base of it there is no much larger clone, and no base qualities were kept.

What the authors observed across the whole study: Compared with mice, TCR sequences shared between patients were less clear, possibly partly because of HLA diversity across the patient population. Compared with normal scalp, lesional scalp had higher clonality and more expanded CD8+ clones, particularly in alopecia totalis/universalis, a pattern that suggests antigenic drive. Unlike mouse skin, where gammadelta T cells dominate, normal human skin contains resident alphabeta T cells that get sequenced too, which complicates analysis of the scalp TCR repertoire.

PBMCs were isolated by density centrifugation and stained for CD3, CD4 and CD8, after which CD4+ and CD8+ T cells were sorted on a FACSAria. Scalp biopsies and blood samples were provided by unaffected controls. This TCR was recovered from a human donor in good health. The sample comprised CD4+ T cells sorted from blood.

Here is the DNA: TGTGCCAGCAGCTTTCGAACAGGGGGCGGGGAGCAGTTCTTC. This yields the protein CASSFRTGGGEQFF. This chain is built from TRBV9 and TRBJ2-1; the junction holds 9 bases that match TRBD1. CDR1 SGDLS and CDR2 YYNGEE are derived from the germline V gene. The CDR3 goes from the cysteine to the phenylalanine over 14 residues. Left in the record is the CDR3 DNA by itself, 42 bases read in frame from the first base. V trim: 4 bases; J trim: 10 bases; unmatched bases: 9.